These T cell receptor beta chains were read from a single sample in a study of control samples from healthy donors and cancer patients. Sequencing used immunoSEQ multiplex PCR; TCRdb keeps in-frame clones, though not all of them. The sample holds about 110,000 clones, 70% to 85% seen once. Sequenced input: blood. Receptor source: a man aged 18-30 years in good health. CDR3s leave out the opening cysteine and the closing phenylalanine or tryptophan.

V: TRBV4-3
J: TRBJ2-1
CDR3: ASSNRRYSYNEQF

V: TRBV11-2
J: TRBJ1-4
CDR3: ASSLAGARNEKLF

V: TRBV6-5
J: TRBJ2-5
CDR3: ASSSPFLLETQY

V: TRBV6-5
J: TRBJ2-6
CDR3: ASSYSPGSGANVLT

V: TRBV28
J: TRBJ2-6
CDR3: ASSFQFLSGANVLT

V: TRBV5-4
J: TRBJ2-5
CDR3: ASSIKQETQY

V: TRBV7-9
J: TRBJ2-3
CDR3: ASSYDRTDTQY

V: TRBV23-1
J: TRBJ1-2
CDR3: ASSRSTIYGYT

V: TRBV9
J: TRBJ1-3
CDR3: ASSVGGSAASGNTIY

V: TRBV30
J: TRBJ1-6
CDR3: AWSVQGNSPLH

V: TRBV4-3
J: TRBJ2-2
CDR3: ASSQPGQGGPGELF

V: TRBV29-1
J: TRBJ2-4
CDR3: SVGDRGLKNIQY

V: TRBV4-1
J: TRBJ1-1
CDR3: ASSQVSGVNTEAF

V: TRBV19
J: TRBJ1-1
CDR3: ASSRGQYTEAF

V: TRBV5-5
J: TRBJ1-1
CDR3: ASSPSTGGPEAF